The source of this T cell receptor beta chain is a study of T-cell reconstitution after alpha-beta-depleted transplantation in children. The study, taken as a whole, reports: Surviving recipient T cells and thymic progenitors underlay high day-60 TCRbeta diversity in some patients. By about two months after transplant, alpha-beta T cells reportedly arose from several hundred graft clones that had expanded. A year post-transplant, T-cell counts and diversity derived mostly from newly produced T cells.

Library preparation (for TCRbeta) was performed with unique molecular identifiers. TCRdb passed the PCR reads through MiXCR, listing each CDR3 protein once. The sample includes a few hundred thousand distinct CDR3 sequences, about a tenth of them seen just once. In this sample, this clonotype turned up many times. No antigen is known for it. Trimming cost V 2 bases and J 1 base, with 6 bases left between them. CDR1 is SQVTM, CDR2 ANQGSEA, per germline. The CDR3 loop spans 13 amino acids. This sequence originates from a child less than two years old with acute myeloid leukemia, due to receive a stem cell transplant. V usage is TRBV29-1 and J usage is TRBJ1-5, with D uncertain. This specimen consisted of PBMCs, obtained before TCRalphabeta/CD19-depleted stem cell transplant. CDR3 region: CSVEIGSNQPQHF. The CDR3, as DNA: TGCAGCGTTGAAATCGGGAGCAATCAGCCCCAGCATTTT.